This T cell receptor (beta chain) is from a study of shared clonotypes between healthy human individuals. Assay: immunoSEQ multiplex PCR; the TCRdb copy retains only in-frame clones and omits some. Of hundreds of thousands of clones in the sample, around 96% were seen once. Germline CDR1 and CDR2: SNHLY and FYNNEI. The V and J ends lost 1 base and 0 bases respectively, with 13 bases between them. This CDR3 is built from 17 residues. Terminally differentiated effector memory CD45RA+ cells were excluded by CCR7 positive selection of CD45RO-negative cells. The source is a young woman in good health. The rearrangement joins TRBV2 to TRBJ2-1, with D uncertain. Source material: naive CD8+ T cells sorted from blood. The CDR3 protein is CASSEDLAASSYNEQFF. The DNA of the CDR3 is TGTGCCAGCAGTGAAGATTTGGCAGCTAGCTCCTACAATGAGCAGTTCTTC.